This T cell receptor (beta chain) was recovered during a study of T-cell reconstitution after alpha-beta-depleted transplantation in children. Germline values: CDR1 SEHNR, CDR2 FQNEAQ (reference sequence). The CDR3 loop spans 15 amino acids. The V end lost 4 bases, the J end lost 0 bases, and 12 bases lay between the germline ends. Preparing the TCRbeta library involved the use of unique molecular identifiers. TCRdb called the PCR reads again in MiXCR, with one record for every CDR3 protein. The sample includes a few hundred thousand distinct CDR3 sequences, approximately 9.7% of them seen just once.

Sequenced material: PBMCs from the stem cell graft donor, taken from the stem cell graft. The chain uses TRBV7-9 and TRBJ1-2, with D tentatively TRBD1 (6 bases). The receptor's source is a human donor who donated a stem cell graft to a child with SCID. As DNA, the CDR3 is TGTGCCAGCAGCTCCGGACAGTTATCTAACTATGGCTACACCTTC. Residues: CASSSGQLSNYGYTF.